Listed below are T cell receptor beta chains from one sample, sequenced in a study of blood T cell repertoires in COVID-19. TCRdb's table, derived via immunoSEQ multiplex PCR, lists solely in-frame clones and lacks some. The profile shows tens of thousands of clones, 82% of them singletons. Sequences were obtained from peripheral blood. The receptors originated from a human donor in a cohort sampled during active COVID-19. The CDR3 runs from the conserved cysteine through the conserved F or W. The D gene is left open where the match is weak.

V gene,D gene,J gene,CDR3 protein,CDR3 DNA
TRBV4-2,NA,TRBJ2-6,CASSQELPSAVAGANVLTF,TGTGCCAGCAGCCAAGAACTCCCGAGTGCGGTCGCTGGGGCCAACGTCCTGACTTTC
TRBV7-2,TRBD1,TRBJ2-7,CASSGGRGFYEQYF,TGTGCCAGCAGCGGGGGCAGGGGGTTCTACGAGCAGTACTTC
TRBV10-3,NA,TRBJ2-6,CAISTTDSGANVLTF,TGTGCCATCAGCACGACAGACTCTGGGGCCAACGTCCTGACTTTC
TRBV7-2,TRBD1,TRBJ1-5,CASSFQGGSNQPQHF,TGTGCCAGCAGTTTCCAGGGGGGTAGCAATCAGCCCCAGCATTTT
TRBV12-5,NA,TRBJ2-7,CATRFGGKGEQYF,TGTGCGACAAGATTCGGGGGAAAGGGAGAGCAGTACTTC
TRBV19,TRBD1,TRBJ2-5,CASRERQGGQETQYF,TGTGCCAGTAGAGAGCGACAGGGGGGACAAGAGACCCAGTACTTC
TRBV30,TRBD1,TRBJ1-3,CAWDNIQGASGNTIYF,TGTGCCTGGGACAACATACAGGGGGCATCTGGAAACACCATATATTTT
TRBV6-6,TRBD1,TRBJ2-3,CASSYPTGDYTDTQYF,TGTGCCAGCAGTTACCCGACAGGGGATTACACAGATACGCAGTATTTT
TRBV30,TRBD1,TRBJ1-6,CAWSTGQWDSPLHF,TGTGCCTGGAGTACGGGACAGTGGGATTCACCCCTCCACTTT
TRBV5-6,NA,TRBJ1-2,CASSSGGSGYTF,TGTGCCAGCAGCTCCGGGGGGAGTGGCTACACCTTC
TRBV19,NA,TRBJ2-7,CASTPRQGSNEQYF,TGTGCCAGTACCCCCCGGCAGGGCTCCAACGAGCAGTACTTC
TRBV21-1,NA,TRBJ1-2,CASSLPYRGNHGYTF,TGTGCCAGCAGCTTGCCTTACAGGGGGAACCATGGCTACACCTTC
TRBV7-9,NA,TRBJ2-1,CASSSETPWTNNEQFF,TGTGCCAGCAGCTCGGAGACACCTTGGACTAACAATGAGCAGTTCTTC